This T cell receptor (beta chain) stems from a study of blood T cells in healthy people across ages. Study-wide results and limits: When set beside aged donors, long-lived donors presented more naive CD4+ cells and higher diversity.

The sample holds a few counts of this clonotype. Its antigen is not known. CDR3 size: 13 residues. Per the germline V gene, CDR1 is SEHNR and CDR2 is FQNEAQ (reference sequence). Deletions cut 1 base from V and 8 bases from J, with 11 bases between. Donors were systemically healthy Caucasian individuals from Russia aged about 6 to 95 years. The authors extracted at least 5 micrograms of total RNA per sample. A sample-barcoded 5' primer and a J-beta primer mix were used in a second PCR of roughly 7 to 11 cycles. TCRdb reanalysed the 5' RACE reads using MiXCR and keeps one entry per CDR3 protein. The sample yields hundreds of thousands of distinct CDR3 sequences, around 25% seen once. Separately, the same data were catalogued under a study of T cells of mothers and their children.

This receptor was obtained from a boy aged 5-17 years in good health. The sequenced sample was blood. The chain employs TRBV7-9 and TRBJ1-2; D is ambiguous. The CDR3 coding sequence is TGTGCCAGCAGCTTAGTGAGAATAAACGGCTACACCTTC. As protein: CASSLVRINGYTF.